This T cell receptor (beta chain) was recorded in a study of immune characterization of retroperitoneal liposarcoma. TCRdb re-analysed the PCR reads in MiXCR, keeping a single row per CDR3 protein. The data hold roughly 10,000 distinct CDR3 sequences, with 45% to 55% observed a single time. CDR3 length equals 14 residues. In germline, CDR1 is WSHSY, CDR2 SAAADI. Sequencing used tumor tissue. The clonotype comes from a female donor with retroperitoneal liposarcoma. This chain links TRBV10-2 with TRBJ2-3; D unresolved. The J call is in doubt because the DNA end fits TRBJ2-7 better. The CDR3 here is CASTPVGNAYEQYF. CDR3 bases: TGCGCCAGCACCCCGGTAGGAAACGCCTACGAGCAGTACTTC.